This T cell receptor beta chain was captured by sequencing in a study of blood T cell repertoires in COVID-19. This clone turned up a few times. Profiled with immunoSEQ multiplex PCR; TCRdb holds only in-frame clones, not every one. The table includes 220,000 or so clones, over 60% detected once. The germline CDR1 and CDR2 sequences are MNHEY and SVGEGT. The CDR3 is 18 amino acids. Trimming cost V 2 bases and J 7 bases; bases outside gene matches: 10. The clonotype was recovered from a woman in her seventies with acute or convalescent COVID-19. Sample: peripheral blood. V usage is TRBV6-2 or TRBV6-3 and J usage is TRBJ2-1; 14 bases line up with TRBD2. The chain's CDR3 is CASSYGTSGGRVKNEQFF. Here the CDR3 DNA reads TGTGCCAGCAGTTACGGGACTAGCGGGGGTAGGGTAAAGAATGAGCAGTTCTTC.